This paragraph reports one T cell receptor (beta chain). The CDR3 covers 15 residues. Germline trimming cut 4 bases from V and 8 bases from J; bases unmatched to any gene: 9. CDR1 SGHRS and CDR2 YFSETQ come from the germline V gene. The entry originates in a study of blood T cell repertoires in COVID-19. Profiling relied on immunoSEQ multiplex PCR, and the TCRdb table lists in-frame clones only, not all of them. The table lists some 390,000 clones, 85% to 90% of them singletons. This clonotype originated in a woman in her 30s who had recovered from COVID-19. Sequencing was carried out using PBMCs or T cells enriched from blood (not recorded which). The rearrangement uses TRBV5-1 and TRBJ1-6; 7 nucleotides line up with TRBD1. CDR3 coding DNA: TGCGCCAGCAGCCCTGGGCAGGGGGTCGATTCACCCCTCCACTTT. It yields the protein CASSPGQGVDSPLHF.